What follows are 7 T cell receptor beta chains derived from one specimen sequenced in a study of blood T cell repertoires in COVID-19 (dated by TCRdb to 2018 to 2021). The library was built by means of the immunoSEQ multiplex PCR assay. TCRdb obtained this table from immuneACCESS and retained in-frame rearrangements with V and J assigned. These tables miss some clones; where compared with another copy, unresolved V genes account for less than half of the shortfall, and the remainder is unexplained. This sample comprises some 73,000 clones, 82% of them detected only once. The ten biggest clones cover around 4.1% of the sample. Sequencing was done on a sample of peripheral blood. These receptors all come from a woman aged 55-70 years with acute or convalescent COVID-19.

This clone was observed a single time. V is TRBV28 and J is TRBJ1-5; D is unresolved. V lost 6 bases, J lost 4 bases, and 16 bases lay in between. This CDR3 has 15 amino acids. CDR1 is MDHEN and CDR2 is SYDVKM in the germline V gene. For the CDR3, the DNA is TGTGCCAGCAGACCAGGCTCGTTAACTAATCAGCCCCAGCATTTT. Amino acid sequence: CASRPGSLTNQPQHF.

CDR3 DNA: TGTGCCAGCAGCTTAGGAGGAGGCGGGAAGGTGACTGAAGCTTTCTTT. Its translation is CASSLGGGGKVTEAFF. The chain carries TRBV7-6 and TRBJ1-1; no clear D gene. With 1 base removed from V and 5 bases from J, the gap between germline ends came to 17 bases. This CDR3 comprises 16 residues. Germline V gene sequence: CDR1 SGHVS, CDR2 FNYEAQ.

The CDR3 region is CASSLFGSEGTNYGYTF. CDR3 coding DNA: TGTGCCAGCAGTTTATTTGGGTCAGAGGGTACTAACTATGGCTACACCTTC. The chain combines TRBV27 with TRBJ1-2; D uncertain. Trimming left V 1 base short and J 0 bases short, with 15 bases between. This CDR3 has 17 residues. CDR1 is MNHEY and CDR2 is SMNVEV in the germline V gene (reference sequence).

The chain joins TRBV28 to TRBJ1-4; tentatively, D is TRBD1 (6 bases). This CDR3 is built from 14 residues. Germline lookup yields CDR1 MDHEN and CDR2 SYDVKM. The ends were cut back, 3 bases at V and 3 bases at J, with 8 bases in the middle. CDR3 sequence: CASSLGAANEKLFF. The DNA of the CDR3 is TGTGCCAGCAGTTTGGGGGCGGCTAATGAAAAACTGTTTTTT.

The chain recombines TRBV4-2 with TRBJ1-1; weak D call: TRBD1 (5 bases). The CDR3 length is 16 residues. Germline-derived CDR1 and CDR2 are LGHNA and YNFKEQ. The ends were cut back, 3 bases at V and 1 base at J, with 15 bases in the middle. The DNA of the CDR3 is TGTGCCAGCAGCCAGTTGTTGGGGGGGAAGAACACTGAAGCTTTCTTT. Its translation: CASSQLLGGKNTEAFF.

As DNA, the CDR3 is TGTGCCAGCAGAACACTAGCTGGGTCGGGAAATACGCAGTATTTT. Amino acid sequence: CASRTLAGSGNTQYF. The chain employs TRBV6-5 and TRBJ2-3; the D gene is possibly TRBD2 (6 bases). With 6 bases removed from V and 7 bases from J, the gap between germline ends came to 20 bases. The CDR3 contains 15 residues. The germline V gene encodes CDR1 MNHEY and CDR2 SVGAGI.

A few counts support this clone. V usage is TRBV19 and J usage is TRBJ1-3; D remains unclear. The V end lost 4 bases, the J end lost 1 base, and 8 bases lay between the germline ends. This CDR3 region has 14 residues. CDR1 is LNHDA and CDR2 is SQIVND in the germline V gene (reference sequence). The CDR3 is CASSRSGSGNTIYF. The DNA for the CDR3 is TGTGCCAGTAGTAGGTCGGGATCTGGAAACACCATATATTTT.